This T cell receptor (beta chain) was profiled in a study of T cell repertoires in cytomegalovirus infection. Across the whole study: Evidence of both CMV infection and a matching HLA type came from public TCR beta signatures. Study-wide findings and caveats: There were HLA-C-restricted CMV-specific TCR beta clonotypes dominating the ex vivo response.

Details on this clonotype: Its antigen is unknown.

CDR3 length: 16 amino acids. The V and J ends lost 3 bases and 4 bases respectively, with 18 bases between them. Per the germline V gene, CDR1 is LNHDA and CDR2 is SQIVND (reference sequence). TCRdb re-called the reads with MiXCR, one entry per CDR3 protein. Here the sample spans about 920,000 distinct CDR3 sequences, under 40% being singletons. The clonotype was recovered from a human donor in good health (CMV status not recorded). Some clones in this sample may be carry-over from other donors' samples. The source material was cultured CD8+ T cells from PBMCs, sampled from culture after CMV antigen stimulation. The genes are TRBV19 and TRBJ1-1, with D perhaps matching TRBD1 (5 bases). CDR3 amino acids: CASSIIRRQRSTEAFF. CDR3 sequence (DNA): TGTGCCAGTAGTATTATTAGGAGACAGAGATCCACTGAAGCTTTCTTT.